This is a list of T cell receptor beta chains from one sample in a study of T cells after yellow fever vaccination. TCRdb itself ran the 5' RACE reads through MiXCR, one entry per CDR3 protein. Of about 220,000 distinct CDR3 sequences in the sample, less than 3.5% were seen once. This material consisted of CD4+ T cells sorted from PBMCs, taken 10 days after the yellow fever booster vaccination. The receptors here all came from a man aged 18 to 30 who received the YFV17D yellow fever vaccine. Both conserved end residues are part of each CDR3. A D gene is named only where the DNA matches it firmly. Size tells how often a clone was seen (once, few, many) or the class of an expanded clone, and some rows leave it out.

j_call v_call d_call clone_size cdr3_aa cdr3_nt
TRBJ2-5 TRBV11-2 . few CASSPGIQLRRRGTQYF TGTGCCAGCAGCCCCGGCATACAGCTTCGACGGCGAGGGACCCAGTACTTC
TRBJ2-3 TRBV11-1 . many CASSLGLGDTQYF TGTGCCAGCAGCTTAGGACTGGGGGATACGCAGTATTTT
TRBJ2-2 TRBV3-1 TRBD2 few CASSPTSGGGYTGELFF TGTGCCAGCAGCCCGACTAGCGGGGGAGGTTACACCGGGGAGCTGTTTTTT
TRBJ1-1 TRBV4-2 . few CASSQRSGVLNTEAFF TGTGCCAGCAGCCAACGGTCAGGGGTTCTGAACACTGAAGCTTTCTTT
TRBJ2-7 TRBV6-5 . many CATRSSYEQYF TGTGCCACCCGGAGCTCCTACGAGCAGTACTTC
TRBJ2-5 TRBV27 . many CASSSRTEETQYF TGTGCCAGCAGTTCCCGGACAGAAGAGACCCAGTACTTC
TRBJ1-1 TRBV28 . few CASKRVNTEAFF TGTGCCAGCAAGAGGGTGAACACTGAAGCTTTCTTT
TRBJ1-5 TRBV4-1 TRBD1 many CASSRQGLAGVGNQPQHF TGCGCCAGCAGCCGACAGGGGTTAGCAGGGGTGGGCAATCAGCCCCAGCATTTT
TRBJ2-5 TRBV4-3 . many CASSQAGLGETQYF TGCGCCAGCAGCCAAGCGGGGTTAGGTGAGACCCAGTACTTC
TRBJ2-7 TRBV18 . . CASSPLDREGGEQYF TGTGCCAGCTCACCCCTGGACAGGGAGGGAGGCGAGCAGTACTTC
TRBJ2-3 TRBV12-3/TRBV12-4 . few CASSPRGTLADTQYF TGTGCCAGCAGTCCACGGGGGACGCTGGCAGATACGCAGTATTTT
TRBJ1-5 TRBV7-8 . many CASSLERFWQPQHF TGTGCCAGCAGCTTAGAGAGATTCTGGCAGCCCCAGCATTTT
TRBJ2-5 TRBV7-9 . few CALGASLQETQYF TGTGCCCTCGGGGCTAGTCTCCAAGAGACCCAGTACTTC
TRBJ2-2 TRBV2 TRBD1 few CASSTLQGSWELFF TGTGCCAGCAGTACTCTACAGGGGAGTTGGGAGCTGTTTTTT
TRBJ1-1 TRBV29-1 TRBD1 many CSVLDRDTEAFF TGCAGCGTTCTGGACAGGGACACTGAAGCTTTCTTT
TRBJ1-1 TRBV5-5 . many CASSLRTGEAFF TGTGCCAGCAGCTTGAGGACGGGAGAAGCTTTCTTT
TRBJ2-4 TRBV7-2 TRBD1 many CASSVQGVGIQYF TGTGCCAGCAGTGTACAGGGGGTGGGCATTCAGTACTTC
TRBJ2-5 TRBV5-1 . many CASSLGDSPYQETQYF TGCGCCAGCAGCTTAGGCGACAGCCCTTACCAAGAGACCCAGTACTTC
TRBJ2-7 TRBV7-2 . many CASSPGVEQYF TGTGCCAGCAGCCCGGGGGTTGAGCAGTACTTC
TRBJ2-1 TRBV3-1 . few CASSHWARENEQFF TGTGCCAGCAGCCATTGGGCCCGGGAGAATGAGCAGTTCTTC
TRBJ2-2 TRBV5-6 TRBD2 few CASSLASPGLAAGELFF TGTGCCAGCAGCTTGGCCAGTCCGGGACTAGCGGCCGGGGAGCTGTTTTTT
TRBJ2-2 TRBV9 . . CASSEGRTGELFF TGTGCCAGCAGCGAGGGTAGGACCGGGGAGCTGTTTTTT
TRBJ1-2 TRBV5-1 . many CASSLLQGNYGYTF TGCGCCAGCAGCTTGTTACAGGGCAACTATGGCTACACCTTC
TRBJ1-2 TRBV11-2 TRBD1 many CASSSQGVTNYGYTF TGTGCCAGCAGCTCTCAGGGGGTAACTAACTATGGCTACACCTTC
TRBJ1-1 TRBV7-9 . many CASSTQGYRNTEAFF TGTGCCAGCAGCACTCAGGGATATAGGAACACTGAAGCTTTCTTT
TRBJ1-1 TRBV30 . many CAWSVLSKPAFF TGTGCCTGGAGTGTACTTTCTAAGCCGGCTTTCTTT
TRBJ2-2 TRBV4-1 TRBD2 . CASSHPGGLYGELFF TGCGCCAGCAGCCACCCGGGGGGGCTTTACGGGGAGCTGTTTTTT
TRBJ1-1 TRBV10-3 . many CAIRASSTEAFF TGTGCCATCAGGGCATCGAGCACTGAAGCTTTCTTT
TRBJ1-2 TRBV18 . few CASSPSDSRGYTF TGTGCCAGCTCACCATCCGACAGCAGGGGCTACACCTTC
TRBJ1-4 TRBV5-1 TRBD1 many CASSLDGQALNEKLFF TGCGCCAGCAGCTTGGACGGACAGGCTCTTAATGAAAAACTGTTTTTT
TRBJ1-1 TRBV7-6 . many CASSPRTEGNTEAFF TGTGCCAGCAGCCCCCGGACAGAGGGCAACACTGAAGCTTTCTTT
TRBJ1-3 TRBV10-3 . many CAIWELLGNTIYF TGTGCCATCTGGGAGCTCCTCGGAAACACCATATATTTT
TRBJ2-1 TRBV6-6 TRBD1 many CASSRQGGQFF TGTGCCAGCAGTCGACAGGGGGGGCAGTTCTTC
TRBJ1-1 TRBV27 TRBD1 few CASMGTGTTEAFF TGTGCCAGCATGGGGACAGGGACAACTGAAGCTTTCTTT
TRBJ1-5 TRBV19 . few CASKDAVHQPQHF TGTGCCAGTAAGGACGCCGTCCATCAGCCCCAGCATTTT
TRBJ1-1 TRBV5-1 . many CASSSGPGATEAFF TGCGCCAGCAGTTCCGGACCCGGGGCGACTGAAGCTTTCTTT
TRBJ2-2 TRBV6-5 . many CASTQHRAGELFF TGTGCCAGCACCCAGCACCGGGCCGGGGAGCTGTTTTTT
TRBJ2-4 TRBV5-4 . . CASRGTGLAKNIQYF TGTGCCAGCAGGGGGACGGGCCTAGCCAAAAACATTCAGTACTTC
TRBJ1-5 TRBV18 . many CASSPGEDQPQHF TGTGCCAGCTCACCAGGGGAGGATCAGCCCCAGCATTTT
TRBJ2-5 TRBV5-1 TRBD1 many CASSFSDRVTETQYF TGCGCCAGCAGCTTCTCAGACAGGGTTACGGAGACCCAGTACTTC
TRBJ2-1 TRBV20-1 TRBD2 . CSAETSELVDEQFF TGCAGTGCTGAGACTAGCGAGTTAGTCGATGAGCAGTTCTTC
TRBJ2-5 TRBV18 . many CASSPLTVTETQYF TGTGCCAGCTCACCATTGACAGTTACGGAGACCCAGTACTTC
TRBJ2-2 TRBV6-5 TRBD1 . CASSLQGTATNTGELFF TGTGCCAGCAGTTTACAGGGGACGGCTACGAACACCGGGGAGCTGTTTTTT
TRBJ1-5 TRBV11-2 . many CASSRSFGGFDQPQHF TGTGCCAGCAGCCGAAGTTTCGGGGGGTTTGATCAGCCCCAGCATTTT
TRBJ1-4 TRBV9 TRBD1 many CASSVSPGQGTEKLFF TGTGCCAGCAGCGTCAGTCCGGGACAGGGGACTGAAAAACTGTTTTTT
TRBJ1-6 TRBV7-9 . few CASSLIAAGMSPLHF TGTGCCAGCAGCCTGATTGCGGCCGGAATGTCACCCCTCCACTTT
TRBJ1-6 TRBV14 . few CASSQQGLSPLHF TGTGCCAGCAGCCAGCAGGGCCTCTCACCCCTCCACTTT
TRBJ1-2 TRBV7-3 . many CASSPWRGGGYTF TGTGCCAGCAGCCCCTGGCGGGGAGGAGGCTACACCTTC
TRBJ2-1 TRBV24-1 . few CATSDPGTAGDEQFF TGTGCCACCAGTGACCCTGGGACCGCAGGCGATGAGCAGTTCTTC
TRBJ2-5 TRBV12-3/TRBV12-4 TRBD2 many CASSLGLAGPQETQYF TGTGCCAGCAGTTTAGGGCTAGCGGGGCCCCAAGAGACCCAGTACTTC
TRBJ2-1 TRBV29-1 . . CSVGSPNEQFF TGCAGCGTTGGCTCCCCCAATGAGCAGTTCTTC
TRBJ2-5 TRBV5-4 . few CASSPPGKQETQYF TGTGCCAGCAGCCCTCCGGGGAAACAAGAGACCCAGTACTTC